This is a list of T cell receptor beta chains from one sample in a study of blood T cell repertoires in COVID-19. Sequenced by immunoSEQ multiplex PCR; TCRdb stores in-frame clones only, minus some. The table has roughly 390,000 clones, 85% seen once. The source material was peripheral blood. All receptors derive from a woman aged 18-30 years with acute or convalescent COVID-19. The CDR3 runs from the conserved cysteine through the conserved F or W. A D gene is named only where the DNA matches it firmly. Expanded clones get a size class; other rows say once, few or many, or leave the size out.

-	TRBV28	TRBJ1-3	15	-	CASRTQGRRGNTIYF	TGTGCCAGCAGAACCCAGGGTCGTCGAGGAAACACCATATATTTT
-	TRBV3-1/TRBV3-2	TRBJ2-5	16	TRBD2	CASSAWTSGGGETQYF	TGTGCCAGCAGCGCATGGACTAGCGGGGGTGGAGAGACCCAGTACTTC
few	TRBV28	TRBJ1-2	13	TRBD1	CASSGQGYYGYTF	TGTGCCAGCAGTGGACAGGGTTACTATGGCTACACCTTC
-	TRBV2	TRBJ2-5	13	-	CASRRLVWETQYF	TGTGCCAGCAGGCGACTAGTATGGGAGACCCAGTACTTC
-	TRBV3-1/TRBV3-2	TRBJ2-5	15	TRBD2	CASSRRGTNQETQYF	TGTGCCAGCAGCCGACGGGGGACTAACCAAGAGACCCAGTACTTC
-	TRBV9	TRBJ1-1	14	TRBD1	CASSVGDSNTEAFF	TGTGCCAGCAGCGTAGGGGACAGTAACACTGAAGCTTTCTTT
-	TRBV2	TRBJ1-2	17	TRBD1	CASPASNEQGAVGGYTF	TGTGCCAGCCCCGCCTCAAATGAACAGGGGGCAGTCGGCGGCTACACCTTC
-	TRBV20-1	TRBJ2-7	13	-	CSASFANRGEQYF	TGCAGTGCTAGTTTTGCCAACCGGGGGGAGCAGTACTTC
-	TRBV5-1	TRBJ1-3	15	TRBD1	CASSLQGQGSNTIYF	TGCGCCAGCAGCTTGCAGGGACAGGGTTCGAACACCATATATTTT
-	TRBV2	TRBJ1-2	14	-	CASSGGYTNYGYTF	TGTGCCAGCAGTGGAGGTTACACTAACTATGGCTACACCTTC
once	TRBV5-1	TRBJ1-4	15	-	CASSQDLGANEKLFF	TGCGCCAGCAGCCAAGACTTAGGGGCTAATGAAAAACTGTTTTTT
few	TRBV7-3	TRBJ2-3	15	-	CASSLLGGQADTQYF	TGTGCCAGCAGCTTATTGGGGGGGCAGGCAGATACGCAGTATTTT
once	TRBV7-2	TRBJ2-7	13	-	CASNPSGAYEQYF	TGTGCCAGCAACCCCTCCGGGGCCTACGAGCAGTACTTC
once	TRBV7-9	TRBJ1-5	17	TRBD1	CASSSLGDRAGNQPQHF	TGTGCCAGCAGCTCCCTCGGGGACAGGGCAGGCAATCAGCCCCAGCATTTT
-	TRBV9	TRBJ2-7	14	TRBD1	CASSAGGVTYEQYF	TGTGCCAGCAGCGCAGGGGGCGTAACCTACGAGCAGTACTTC
-	TRBV14	TRBJ1-5	12	-	CASSLRGQPQHF	TGTGCCAGCAGCCTGCGGGGGCAGCCCCAGCATTTT
-	TRBV10-3	TRBJ1-3	13	-	CAISGGHGNTIYF	TGTGCCATCAGTGGGGGGCATGGAAACACCATATATTTT
-	TRBV9	TRBJ1-1	14	TRBD1	CASSTGGQDTEAFF	TGTGCCAGCAGCACAGGGGGGCAGGACACTGAAGCTTTCTTT
-	TRBV27	TRBJ2-1	13	TRBD2	CASRRGVYNEQFF	TGTGCCAGCAGACGGGGGGTGTACAATGAGCAGTTCTTC
-	TRBV6-4	TRBJ2-1	16	-	CASSALGGGLYNEQFF	TGTGCCAGCAGTGCCCTGGGAGGGGGACTCTACAATGAGCAGTTCTTC
-	TRBV2	TRBJ1-5	14	-	CASSEQGIRQPQHF	TGTGCCAGCAGCGAACAGGGTATTCGGCAGCCCCAGCATTTT
-	TRBV5-4	TRBJ2-7	13	TRBD1	CASRRDRAYEQYF	TGTGCCAGCAGACGGGACAGGGCCTACGAGCAGTACTTC
-	TRBV7-2	TRBJ1-5	17	TRBD1	CASRLRDRGLCNQPQHF	TGTGCCAGCCGGCTCCGGGACAGGGGGCTTTGCAATCAGCCCCAGCATTTT
-	TRBV11-2	TRBJ2-3	15	TRBD2	CASSRTSGSTDTQYF	TGTGCCAGCAGCCGGACTAGCGGAAGCACAGATACGCAGTATTTT
-	TRBV5-1	TRBJ1-2	14	-	CASSAEAHYYGYTF	TGCGCCAGCAGCGCGGAGGCGCACTACTATGGCTACACCTTC
-	TRBV5-4	TRBJ2-7	14	-	CATVRENSPYEQYF	TGTGCCACAGTTAGAGAAAACAGCCCCTACGAGCAGTACTTC
-	TRBV5-1	TRBJ2-7	13	-	CASSLGQSYEQYF	TGCGCCAGCAGCTTAGGACAAAGCTACGAGCAGTACTTC
-	TRBV28	TRBJ1-2	14	-	CASSLSASNYGYTF	TGTGCCAGCAGTTTGAGTGCGAGTAACTATGGCTACACCTTC
few	TRBV27	TRBJ2-7	14	-	CASSYTGGAYEQYF	TGTGCCAGCAGTTATACAGGGGGGGCCTACGAGCAGTACTTC
-	TRBV11-1	TRBJ2-3	15	-	CASSFQSGPTDTQYF	TGTGCCAGCAGCTTTCAGAGCGGGCCCACAGATACGCAGTATTTT
-	TRBV30	TRBJ1-2	14	-	CAWSVRLLGDGYTF	TGTGCCTGGAGTGTACGGCTCTTGGGCGATGGCTACACCTTC
-	TRBV5-4	TRBJ1-2	15	TRBD1	CASSLGTGGLEGYTF	TGTGCCAGCAGCTTGGGGACAGGGGGATTAGAGGGCTACACCTTC
few	TRBV5-5	TRBJ2-3	14	-	CASSLVSGEDTQYF	TGTGCCAGCAGCTTGGTTTCAGGGGAGGATACGCAGTATTTT
-	TRBV7-3	TRBJ1-6	14	-	CASSLSGPGSPLHF	TGTGCCAGCAGCTTATCAGGTCCCGGTTCACCCCTCCACTTT
-	TRBV19	TRBJ2-6	15	-	CASKVVGAGANVLTF	TGTGCCAGTAAAGTCGTCGGGGCTGGGGCCAACGTCCTGACTTTC
-	TRBV6-1	TRBJ2-7	15	-	CASSEWGRGSYEQYF	TGTGCCAGCAGTGAATGGGGCAGGGGATCCTACGAGCAGTACTTC
-	TRBV30	TRBJ1-6	15	-	CAWSVPGTTVSPLHF	TGTGCCTGGAGTGTACCCGGGACAACCGTATCACCCCTCCACTTT
-	TRBV19	TRBJ2-3	16	TRBD2	CASTHGLAGWSDTQYF	TGTGCCAGTACCCACGGACTAGCGGGGTGGTCAGATACGCAGTATTTT
-	TRBV19	TRBJ1-1	16	TRBD1	CASSMGQGERDYFAFF	TGTGCCAGTAGTATGGGACAGGGGGAGAGGGACTACTTCGCTTTCTTT
-	TRBV6-1	TRBJ1-2	14	-	CASSESQESGGYTF	TGTGCCAGCAGTGAATCACAGGAGTCTGGGGGCTACACCTTC
-	TRBV9	TRBJ2-7	15	TRBD2	CASSVSHREDGEQYF	TGTGCCAGCAGCGTAAGTCACCGGGAGGATGGCGAGCAGTACTTC
-	TRBV29-1	TRBJ2-7	12	-	CSVDWAGGEQYF	TGCAGCGTTGATTGGGCCGGAGGCGAGCAGTACTTC
-	TRBV11-3	TRBJ2-2	15	TRBD2	CASSPSGRSTGELFF	TGTGCCAGCAGCCCTAGCGGGAGGTCGACCGGGGAGCTGTTTTTT
-	TRBV9	TRBJ2-3	16	TRBD2	CASSGSGSPSTDTQYF	TGTGCCAGCAGCGGTAGCGGGAGCCCCTCCACAGATACGCAGTATTTT
-	TRBV9	TRBJ1-5	13	-	CASSVDGSGPQHF	TGTGCCAGCAGCGTAGACGGGTCCGGGCCCCAGCATTTT
-	TRBV19	TRBJ2-3	13	-	CASNVQNTDTQYF	TGTGCCAGTAACGTCCAGAACACAGATACGCAGTATTTT
few	TRBV30	TRBJ1-1	12	-	CAWSAPGSAAFF	TGTGCCTGGAGTGCACCGGGTTCGGCTGCTTTCTTT
-	TRBV10-1	TRBJ1-5	18	-	CASSESRQDTRINQPQHF	TGCGCCAGCAGTGAGTCGAGACAGGACACTAGGATCAATCAGCCCCAGCATTTT
once	TRBV10-3	TRBJ1-5	12	TRBD1	CAIGTDNQPQHF	TGTGCCATCGGGACAGACAATCAGCCCCAGCATTTT
-	TRBV9	TRBJ2-5	16	TRBD2	CASSAMGGTSAETQYF	TGTGCCAGCAGTGCAATGGGGGGGACCTCCGCCGAGACCCAGTACTTC